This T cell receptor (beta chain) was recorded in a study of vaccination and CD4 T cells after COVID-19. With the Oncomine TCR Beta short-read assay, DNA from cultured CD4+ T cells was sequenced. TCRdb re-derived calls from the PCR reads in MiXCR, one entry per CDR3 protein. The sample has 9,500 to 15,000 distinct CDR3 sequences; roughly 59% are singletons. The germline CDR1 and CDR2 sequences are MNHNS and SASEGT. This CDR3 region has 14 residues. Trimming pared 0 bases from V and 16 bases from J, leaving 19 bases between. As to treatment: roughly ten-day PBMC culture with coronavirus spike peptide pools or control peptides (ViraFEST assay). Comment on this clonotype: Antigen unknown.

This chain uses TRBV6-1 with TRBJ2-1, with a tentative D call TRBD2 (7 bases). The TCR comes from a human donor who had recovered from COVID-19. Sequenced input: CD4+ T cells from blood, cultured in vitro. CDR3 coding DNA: TGTGCCAGCAGTGAAGCGGGTGGGCGGGGGCCCGTCTTCTTC. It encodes CASSEAGGRGPVFF.